This entry concerns a single T cell receptor beta chain. Antigen unknown. The sample comes from a study of T cells after yellow fever vaccination. Unmatched junction bases numbered 9, after V lost 4 bases and J lost 3 bases. Germline lookup yields CDR1 SGHKS and CDR2 YYEKEE (reference sequence). The CDR3 is 15 amino acids. The study's findings and limits: Peaking faster, on day 5 versus 15, the secondary response was nonetheless weaker. The bulk population could contribute abundant contaminating clonotypes to FACS-sorted repertoires. Post-booster samples contained most primary-vaccination clones (approximately 96% CD4, less than 90% CD8).

The study made its TCR cDNA through 5'RACE template switching. That step introduced a universal primer site along with UMIs. TCRdb reprocessed the 5' RACE reads with MiXCR, giving one entry per CDR3 protein. The table lists roughly 99,000 distinct CDR3 sequences, roughly 5.8% of them singletons, with over 40% in the top ten. The TCR sequence derives from a man between 18 and 35 years old who received the YFV17D yellow fever vaccine. This specimen was CD8+ T cells sorted from PBMCs, taken 10 days after the yellow fever booster vaccination. The V and J genes are TRBV5-5 and TRBJ2-7; TRBD1 matches 8 bases. CDR3 sequence reads: CASSLSQGQGYEQYV. The CDR3 region has the DNA TGTGCCAGCAGCCTATCGCAAGGACAGGGCTACGAGCAGTACGTC.